The clone carrying this T cell receptor beta chain was seen at least ten times. Its antigen is not identified. These data come from a study of tumor and adjacent non-tumor tissue in lung cancer. Study conclusions and caveats: Tumor TCR diversity, when higher, was linked to shorter survival. Tumor tissue had significantly higher TCR diversity than normal lung.

No cell sorting was done before RNA was extracted from the tissue. The normal lung tissue was taken more than 3 cm from the tumor edge. Germline V gives CDR1 MDHEN, CDR2 SYDVKM. J lost 9 bases, V lost 5 bases, and 9 bases had no gene match. CDR3 size: 14 residues. A modified ARM-PCR protocol with three rounds of nested PCR amplified TCRbeta. TCRdb processed the multiplex PCR reads anew with MiXCR; each CDR3 protein has one entry. This sample has 50,000 to 70,000 distinct CDR3 sequences, with roughly two thirds found just once. The rearrangement uses TRBV28 and TRBJ2-1, with 8 bases aligning to TRBD1. Sample: distant non-tumor lung tissue. The TCR originated in a man aged 65 to 85 with non-small cell lung cancer. Here the CDR3 reads CASSLGGQEGEQFF. CDR3 nucleotides: TGTGCCAGCAGTCTCGGGGGACAGGAGGGTGAGCAGTTCTTC.